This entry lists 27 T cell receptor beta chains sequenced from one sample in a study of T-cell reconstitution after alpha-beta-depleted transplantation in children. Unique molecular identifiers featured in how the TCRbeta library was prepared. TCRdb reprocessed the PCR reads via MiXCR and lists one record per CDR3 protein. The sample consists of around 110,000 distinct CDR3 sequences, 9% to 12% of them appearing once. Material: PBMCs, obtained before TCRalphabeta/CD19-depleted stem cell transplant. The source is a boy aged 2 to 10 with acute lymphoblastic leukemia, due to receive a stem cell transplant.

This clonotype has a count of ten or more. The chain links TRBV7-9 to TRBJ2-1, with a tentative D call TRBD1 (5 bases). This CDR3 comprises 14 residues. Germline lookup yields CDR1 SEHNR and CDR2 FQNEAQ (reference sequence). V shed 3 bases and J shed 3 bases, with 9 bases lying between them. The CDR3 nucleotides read TGTGCCAGCAGCTTCAGGGCCGGCTACAATGAGCAGTTCTTC. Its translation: CASSFRAGYNEQFF.

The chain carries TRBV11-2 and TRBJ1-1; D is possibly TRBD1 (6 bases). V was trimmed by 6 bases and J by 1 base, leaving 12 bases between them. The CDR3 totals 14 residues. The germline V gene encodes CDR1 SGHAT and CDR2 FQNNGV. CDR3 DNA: TGTGCCAGCAGTCGTACAGGGACGAACACTGAAGCTTTCTTT. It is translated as CASSRTGTNTEAFF.

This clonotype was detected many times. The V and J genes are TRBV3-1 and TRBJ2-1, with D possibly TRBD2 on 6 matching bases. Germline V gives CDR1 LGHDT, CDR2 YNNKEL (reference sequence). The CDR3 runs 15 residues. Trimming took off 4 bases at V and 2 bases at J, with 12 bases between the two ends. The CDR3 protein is CASSRGTEPYNEQFF. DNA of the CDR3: TGTGCCAGCAGCCGAGGGACTGAGCCCTACAATGAGCAGTTCTTC.

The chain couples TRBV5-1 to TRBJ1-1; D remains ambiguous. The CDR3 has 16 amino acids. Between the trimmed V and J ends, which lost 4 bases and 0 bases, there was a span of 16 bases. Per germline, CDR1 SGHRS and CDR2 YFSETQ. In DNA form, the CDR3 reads TGCGCCAGCAGCCATCGGGTGCTGGGGATGAACACTGAAGCTTTCTTT. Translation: CASSHRVLGMNTEAFF. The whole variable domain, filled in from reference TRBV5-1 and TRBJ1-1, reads KAGVTQTPRYLIKTRGQQVTLSCSPISGHRSVSWYQQTPGQGLQFLFEYFSETQRNKGNFPGRFSGRQFSNSRSEMNVSTLELGDSALYLCASSHRVLGMNTEAFFGQGTRLTVV.

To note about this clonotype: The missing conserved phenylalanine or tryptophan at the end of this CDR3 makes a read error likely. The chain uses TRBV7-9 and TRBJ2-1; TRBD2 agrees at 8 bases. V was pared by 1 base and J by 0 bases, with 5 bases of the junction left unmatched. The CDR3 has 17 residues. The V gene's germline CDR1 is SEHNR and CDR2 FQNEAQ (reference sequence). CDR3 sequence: CASSLGSGGPSYNEQFC. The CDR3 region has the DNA TGTGCCAGCAGCTTAGGTTCGGGAGGGCCCTCCTACAATGAGCAGTTCTGC.

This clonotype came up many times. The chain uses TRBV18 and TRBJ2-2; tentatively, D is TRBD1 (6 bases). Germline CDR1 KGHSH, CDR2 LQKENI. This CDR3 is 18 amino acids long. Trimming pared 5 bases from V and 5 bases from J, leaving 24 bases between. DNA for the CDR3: TGTGCCAGCTCATCAAAACCGGGACACAACCCGGGTACCGGGGAGCTGTTTTTT. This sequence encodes CASSSKPGHNPGTGELFF.

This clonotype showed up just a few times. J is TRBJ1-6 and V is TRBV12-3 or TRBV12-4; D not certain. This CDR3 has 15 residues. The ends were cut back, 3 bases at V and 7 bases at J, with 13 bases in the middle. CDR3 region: CASSLNRANNSPLHF. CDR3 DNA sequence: TGTGCCAGCAGTTTGAACAGAGCGAACAATTCACCCCTCCACTTT.

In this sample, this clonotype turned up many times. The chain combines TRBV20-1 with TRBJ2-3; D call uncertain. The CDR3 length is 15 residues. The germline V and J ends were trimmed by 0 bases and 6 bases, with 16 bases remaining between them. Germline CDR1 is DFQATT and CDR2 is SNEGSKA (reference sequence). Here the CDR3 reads CSARDVADPADTQYF. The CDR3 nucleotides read TGCAGTGCTAGAGATGTGGCAGACCCGGCCGATACGCAGTATTTT.

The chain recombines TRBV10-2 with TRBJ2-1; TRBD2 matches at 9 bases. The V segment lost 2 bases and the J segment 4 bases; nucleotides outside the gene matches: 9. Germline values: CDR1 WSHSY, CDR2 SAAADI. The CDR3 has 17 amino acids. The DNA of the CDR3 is TGCGCCAGCAGTGAGGAGGGCGGGAGGGCCTTGTACAATGAGCAGTTCTTC. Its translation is CASSEEGGRALYNEQFF.

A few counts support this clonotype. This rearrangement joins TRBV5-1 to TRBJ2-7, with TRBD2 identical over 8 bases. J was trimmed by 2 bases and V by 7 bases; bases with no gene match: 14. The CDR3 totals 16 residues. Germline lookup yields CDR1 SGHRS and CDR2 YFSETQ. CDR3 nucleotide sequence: TGCGCCAGCCGTCCGTCGGCTAGCGGGCCTCCCTACGAGCAGTACTTC. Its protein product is CASRPSASGPPYEQYF.

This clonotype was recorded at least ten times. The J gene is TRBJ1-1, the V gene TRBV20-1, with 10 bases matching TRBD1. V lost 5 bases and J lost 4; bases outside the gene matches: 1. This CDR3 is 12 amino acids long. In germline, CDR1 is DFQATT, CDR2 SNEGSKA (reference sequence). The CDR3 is CSAWTGGTEAFF. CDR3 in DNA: TGCAGTGCTTGGACAGGGGGCACTGAAGCTTTCTTT.

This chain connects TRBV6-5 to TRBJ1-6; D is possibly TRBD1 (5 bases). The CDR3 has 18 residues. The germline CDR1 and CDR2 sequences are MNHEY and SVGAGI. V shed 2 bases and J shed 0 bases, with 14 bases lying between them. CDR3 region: CASSYQQGRSSYNSPLHF. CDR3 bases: TGTGCCAGCAGTTACCAGCAGGGTCGGAGCTCCTATAATTCACCCCTCCACTTT.

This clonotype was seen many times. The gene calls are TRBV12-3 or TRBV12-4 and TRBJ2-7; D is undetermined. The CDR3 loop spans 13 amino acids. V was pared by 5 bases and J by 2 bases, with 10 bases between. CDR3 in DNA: TGTGCCAGCAGTCTGAGTACTACCTACGAGCAGTACTTC. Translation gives CASSLSTTYEQYF.

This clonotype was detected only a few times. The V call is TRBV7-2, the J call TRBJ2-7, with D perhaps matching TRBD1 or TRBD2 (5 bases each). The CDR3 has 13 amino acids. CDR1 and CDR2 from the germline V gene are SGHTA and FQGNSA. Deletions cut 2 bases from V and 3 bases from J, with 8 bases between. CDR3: CASSLRDLYEQYF. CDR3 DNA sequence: TGTGCCAGCAGCTTACGGGACCTCTACGAGCAGTACTTC.

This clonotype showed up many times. This chain's CDR3 is CAISDVGKINYEQYF. CDR3 DNA: TGTGCCATCAGTGATGTAGGGAAGATAAACTACGAGCAGTACTTC. V gene TRBV10-3 combines with J gene TRBJ2-7; D is ambiguous. The CDR3 contains 15 residues. Germline V CDR1 and CDR2: ENHRY, SYGVKD. Trimming took 3 bases from V and 3 from J, leaving 15 bases between them.

This chain's CDR3 is CASRLGTVHQPQHF. The CDR3 nucleotides are TGTGCCAGCAGATTAGGGACAGTGCATCAGCCCCAGCATTTT. The V and J genes are TRBV28 and TRBJ1-5; the match to TRBD1 covers 7 bases. J lost 5 bases, V lost 6 bases, and 7 bases had no gene match. The CDR3 runs to 14 residues. Looked up from germline, CDR1 is MDHEN and CDR2 is SYDVKM.

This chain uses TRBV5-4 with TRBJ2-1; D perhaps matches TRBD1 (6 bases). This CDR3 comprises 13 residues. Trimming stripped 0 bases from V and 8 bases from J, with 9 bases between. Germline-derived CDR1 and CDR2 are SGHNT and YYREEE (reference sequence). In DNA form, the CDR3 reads TGTGCCAGCAGCTTGGACAGGGACGATGAGCAGTTCTTC. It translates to CASSLDRDDEQFF.

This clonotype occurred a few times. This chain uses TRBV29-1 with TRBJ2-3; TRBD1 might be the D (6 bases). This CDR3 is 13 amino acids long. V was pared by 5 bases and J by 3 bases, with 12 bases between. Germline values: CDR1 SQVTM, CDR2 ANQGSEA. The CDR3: CSVRQVGTDTQYF. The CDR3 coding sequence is TGCAGCGTTAGACAGGTGGGAACAGATACGCAGTATTTT.

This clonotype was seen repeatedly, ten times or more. The CDR3 here is CASSLPAGGPHEQYF. CDR3 DNA sequence: TGTGCCAGCAGCCTGCCAGCGGGAGGGCCGCACGAGCAGTACTTC. V gene TRBV3-1 combines with J gene TRBJ2-7; 10 bases fit TRBD2. CDR1 is LGHDT and CDR2 is YNNKEL in the germline V gene (reference sequence). This CDR3 is 15 amino acids long. Unmatched junction bases numbered 8, after V lost 4 bases and J lost 5 bases.

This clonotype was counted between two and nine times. CDR3 loop: CASSLGPANTEAFF. The CDR3 region has the DNA TGTGCCAGCAGCTTGGGCCCGGCAAACACTGAAGCTTTCTTT. This chain uses TRBV7-2 with TRBJ1-1, with D unresolved. The CDR3 spans 14 residues. Germline CDR1 SGHTA, CDR2 FQGNSA. V gave up 3 bases and J gave up 2 bases, with 10 bases separating them.

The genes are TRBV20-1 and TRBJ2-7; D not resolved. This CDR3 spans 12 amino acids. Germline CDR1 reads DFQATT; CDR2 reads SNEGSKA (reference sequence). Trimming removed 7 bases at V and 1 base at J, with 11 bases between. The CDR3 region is CSVGSPSYEQYF. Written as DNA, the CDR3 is TGCAGTGTCGGCTCCCCTTCCTACGAGCAGTACTTC.

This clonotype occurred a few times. CDR3 bases: TGTGCCAGCAGACAGGGGCTTAGCTATGGCTACACCTTC. Amino acid sequence: CASRQGLSYGYTF. The rearrangement links TRBV6-1 to TRBJ1-2, with 7 bases matching TRBD1. The CDR3 has 13 residues. The ends lost 6 bases at V and 4 bases at J; junction bases unmatched: 5. Germline V gives CDR1 MNHNS, CDR2 SASEGT.

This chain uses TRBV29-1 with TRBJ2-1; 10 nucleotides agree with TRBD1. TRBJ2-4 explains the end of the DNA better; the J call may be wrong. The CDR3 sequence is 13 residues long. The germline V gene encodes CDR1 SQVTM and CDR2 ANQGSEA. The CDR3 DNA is TGCAGCGTCCACAACCGGGACAGGGGAGGTCAGTACTTC. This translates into CSVHNRDRGGQYF.

The CDR3 nucleotides are TGTGCCAGCAGTTTACCCCCGCGTTCCGGAAACACCATATATTTT. Residues: CASSLPPRSGNTIYF. The V and J genes are TRBV28 and TRBJ1-3; D remains unclear. The CDR3 has 15 residues. CDR1 MDHEN and CDR2 SYDVKM come from the germline V gene. V lost 2 bases, J lost 4 bases, and 12 bases lay in between.

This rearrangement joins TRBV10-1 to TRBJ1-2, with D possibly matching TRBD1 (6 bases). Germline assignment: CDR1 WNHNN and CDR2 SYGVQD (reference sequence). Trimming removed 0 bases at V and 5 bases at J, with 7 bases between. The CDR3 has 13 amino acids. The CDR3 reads CASSESRGYGYTF. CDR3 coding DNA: TGCGCCAGCAGTGAGTCAAGGGGGTATGGCTACACCTTC.

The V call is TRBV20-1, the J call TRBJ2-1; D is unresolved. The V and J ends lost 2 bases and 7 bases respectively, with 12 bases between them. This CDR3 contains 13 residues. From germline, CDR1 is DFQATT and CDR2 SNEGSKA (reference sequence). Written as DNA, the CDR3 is TGCAGTGCTAGACTGGTCGGATGGAATGAGCAGTTCTTC. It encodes CSARLVGWNEQFF.

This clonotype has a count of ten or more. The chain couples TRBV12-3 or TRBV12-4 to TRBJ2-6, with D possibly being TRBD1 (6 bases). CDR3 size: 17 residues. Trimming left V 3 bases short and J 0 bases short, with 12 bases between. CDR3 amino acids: CASSFEGQYSGANVLTF. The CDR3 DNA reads TGTGCCAGCAGTTTCGAAGGACAGTACTCTGGGGCCAACGTCCTGACTTTC.